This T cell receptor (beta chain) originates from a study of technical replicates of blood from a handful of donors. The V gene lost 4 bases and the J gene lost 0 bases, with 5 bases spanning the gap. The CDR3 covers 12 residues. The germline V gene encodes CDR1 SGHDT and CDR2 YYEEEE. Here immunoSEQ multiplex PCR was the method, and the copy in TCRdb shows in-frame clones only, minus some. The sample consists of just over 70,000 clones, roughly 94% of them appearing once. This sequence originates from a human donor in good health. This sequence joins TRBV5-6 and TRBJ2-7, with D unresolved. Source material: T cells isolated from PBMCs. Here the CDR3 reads CASSMSSYEQYF. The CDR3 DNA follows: TGTGCCAGCAGCATGAGCTCCTACGAGCAGTACTTC. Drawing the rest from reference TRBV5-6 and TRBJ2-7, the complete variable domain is DAGVTQSPTHLIKTRGQQVTLRCSPKSGHDTVSWYQQALGQGPQFIFQYYEEEERQRGNFPDRFSGHQFPNYSSELNVNALLLGDSALYLCASSMSSYEQYFGPGTRLTVT.